Below, one TCR beta chain is given with its context. Relative to the germline gene, one junction end is altered; a read error may explain this. The data originate from a study of T cell responses to AZD1222 COVID-19 vaccine. Clones were sequenced by immunoSEQ multiplex PCR, and TCRdb holds only the in-frame ones, with some missing. In the table there are fewer than 90,000 clones, approximately 91% of which are singletons. This CDR3 spans 17 amino acids. Germline lookup yields CDR1 SSHAT and CDR2 FNYEAQ (reference sequence). The sequence came from an adult who received the AZD1222 COVID-19 vaccine. The chain couples TRBV7-7 to TRBJ2-7; perhaps TRBD2 as D (7 bases). Sequences were derived from peripheral blood, sampled 28 days after the second AZD1222 dose. The CDR3: CASSLAPGGLGGHEQYF. The CDR3 DNA is TGTGCTAGCAGCTTAGCGCCCGGGGGGCTTGGGGGTCACGAGCAGTACTTC.